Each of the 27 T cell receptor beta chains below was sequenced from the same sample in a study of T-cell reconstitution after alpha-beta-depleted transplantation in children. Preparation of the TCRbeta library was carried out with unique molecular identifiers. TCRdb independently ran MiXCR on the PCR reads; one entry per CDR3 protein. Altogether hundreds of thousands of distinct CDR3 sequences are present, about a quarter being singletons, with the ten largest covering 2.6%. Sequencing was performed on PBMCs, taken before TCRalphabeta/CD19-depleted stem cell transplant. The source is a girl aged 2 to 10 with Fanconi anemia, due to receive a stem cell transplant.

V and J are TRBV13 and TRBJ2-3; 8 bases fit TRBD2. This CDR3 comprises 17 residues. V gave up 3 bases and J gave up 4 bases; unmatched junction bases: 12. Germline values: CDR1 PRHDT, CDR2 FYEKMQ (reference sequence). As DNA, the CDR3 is TGTGCCAGCAGCTTCGACCGCGGGACTAGTATTTCAGATACGCAGTATTTT. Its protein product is CASSFDRGTSISDTQYF.

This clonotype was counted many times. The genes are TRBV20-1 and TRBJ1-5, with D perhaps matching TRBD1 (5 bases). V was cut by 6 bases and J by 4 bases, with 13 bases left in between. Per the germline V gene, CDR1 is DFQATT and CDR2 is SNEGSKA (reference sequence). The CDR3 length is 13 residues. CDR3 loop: CSATGTVNQPQHF. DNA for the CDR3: TGCAGTGCAACCGGGACGGTAAATCAGCCCCAGCATTTT.

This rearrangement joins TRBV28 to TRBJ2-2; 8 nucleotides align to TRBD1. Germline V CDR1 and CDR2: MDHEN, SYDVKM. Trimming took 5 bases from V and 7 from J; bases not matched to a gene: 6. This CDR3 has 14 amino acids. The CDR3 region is CASSRQGSVGELFF. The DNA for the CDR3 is TGTGCCAGCAGTAGACAGGGGTCGGTCGGGGAGCTGTTTTTT. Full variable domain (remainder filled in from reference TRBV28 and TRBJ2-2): DVKVTQSSRYLVKRTGEKVFLECVQDMDHENMFWYRQDPGLGLRLIYFSYDVKMKEKGDIPEGYSVSREKKERFSLILESASTNQTSMYLCASSRQGSVGELFFGEGSRLTVL.

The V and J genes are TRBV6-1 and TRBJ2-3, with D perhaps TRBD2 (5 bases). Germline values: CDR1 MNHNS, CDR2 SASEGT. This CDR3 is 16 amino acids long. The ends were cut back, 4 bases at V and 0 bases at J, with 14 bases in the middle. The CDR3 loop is CASSVASVSSTDTQYF. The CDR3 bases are TGTGCCAGCAGTGTAGCGAGTGTTTCTAGCACAGATACGCAGTATTTT.

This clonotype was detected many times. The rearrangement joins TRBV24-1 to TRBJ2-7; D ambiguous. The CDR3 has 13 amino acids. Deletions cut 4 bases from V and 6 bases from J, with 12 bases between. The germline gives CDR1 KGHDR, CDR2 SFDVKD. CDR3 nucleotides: TGTGCCACCAGTGACCCTATAACTGGCGAGCAGTACTTC. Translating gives CATSDPITGEQYF.

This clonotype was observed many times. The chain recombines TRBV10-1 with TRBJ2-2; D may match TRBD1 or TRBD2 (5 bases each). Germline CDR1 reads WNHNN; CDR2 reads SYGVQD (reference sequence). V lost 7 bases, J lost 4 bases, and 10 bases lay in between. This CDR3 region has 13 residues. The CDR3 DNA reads TGCGCCAGCATGGGGGTTGGCACCGGGGAGCTGTTTTTT. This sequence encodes CASMGVGTGELFF.

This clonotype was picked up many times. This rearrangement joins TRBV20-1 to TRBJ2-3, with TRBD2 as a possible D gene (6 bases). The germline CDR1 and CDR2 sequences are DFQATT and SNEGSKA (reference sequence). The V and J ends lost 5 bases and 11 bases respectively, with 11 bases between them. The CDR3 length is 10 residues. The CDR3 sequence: CSAGRFQQYF. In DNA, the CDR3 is TGCAGTGCTGGGAGGTTCCAGCAGTATTTT.

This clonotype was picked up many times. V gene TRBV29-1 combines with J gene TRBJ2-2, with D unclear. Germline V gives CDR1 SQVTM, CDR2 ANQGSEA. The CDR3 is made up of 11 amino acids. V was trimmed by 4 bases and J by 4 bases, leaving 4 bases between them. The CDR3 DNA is TGCAGCGTTGGGGCCACCGGGGAGCTGTTTTTT. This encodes CSVGATGELFF.

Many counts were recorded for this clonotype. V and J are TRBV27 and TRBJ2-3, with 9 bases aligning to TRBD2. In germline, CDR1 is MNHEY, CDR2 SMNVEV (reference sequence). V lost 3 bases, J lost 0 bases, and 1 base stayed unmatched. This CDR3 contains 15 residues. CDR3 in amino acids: CASSFLAGSTDTQYF. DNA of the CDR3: TGTGCCAGCAGTTTCCTAGCGGGGAGCACAGATACGCAGTATTTT.

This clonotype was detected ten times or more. The CDR3 coding sequence is TGTGCCAGCAGTTTAACCGGGGAGCAGTACTTC. As protein: CASSLTGEQYF. The chain has TRBV12-3 or TRBV12-4 and TRBJ2-7; D gene uncertain. This CDR3 has 11 residues. V lost 2 bases and J lost 7, with 6 bases in between.

As DNA, the CDR3 is TGTGCCAGCGGGACTTACACAGATACGCAGTATTTT. Its translation is CASGTYTDTQYF. This chain links TRBV28 with TRBJ2-3; TRBD2 might be the D (6 bases). The germline V gene has CDR1 MDHEN and CDR2 SYDVKM. CDR3 length: 12 residues. V lost 8 bases, J lost 2 bases, and 8 bases lay in between.

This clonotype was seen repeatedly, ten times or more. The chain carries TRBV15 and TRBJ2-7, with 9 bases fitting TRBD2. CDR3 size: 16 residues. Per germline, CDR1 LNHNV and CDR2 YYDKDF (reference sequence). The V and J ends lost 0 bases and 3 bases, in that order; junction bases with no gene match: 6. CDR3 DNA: TGTGCCACCAGCAGAGATTCGGGACTAGCCCTCTACGAGCAGTACTTC. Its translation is CATSRDSGLALYEQYF.

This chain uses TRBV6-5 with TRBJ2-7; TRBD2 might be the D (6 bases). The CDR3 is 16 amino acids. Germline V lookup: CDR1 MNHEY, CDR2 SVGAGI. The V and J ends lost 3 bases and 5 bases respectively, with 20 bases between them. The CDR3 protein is CASSYPPRGKGDEQYF. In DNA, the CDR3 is TGTGCCAGCAGTTATCCCCCGCGCGGGAAAGGTGACGAGCAGTACTTC.

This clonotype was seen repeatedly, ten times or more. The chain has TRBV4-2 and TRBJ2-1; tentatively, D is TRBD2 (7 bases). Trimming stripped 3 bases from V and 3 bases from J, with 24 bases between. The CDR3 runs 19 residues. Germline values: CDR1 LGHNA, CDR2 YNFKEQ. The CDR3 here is CASSHLRGGRRESYNEQFF. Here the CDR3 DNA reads TGTGCCAGCAGCCACCTCAGGGGCGGTAGGCGGGAGAGCTACAATGAGCAGTTCTTC.

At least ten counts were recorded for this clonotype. CDR3: CSGGQHNEQFF. The CDR3 nucleotides are TGCAGCGGAGGACAGCACAATGAGCAGTTCTTC. The chain employs TRBV29-1 and TRBJ2-1; a possible D gene is TRBD1 (6 bases). This CDR3 has 11 amino acids. The V end was cut by 7 bases, the J end by 5 bases, with 9 bases between. Germline V gene data show CDR1 as SQVTM and CDR2 as ANQGSEA.

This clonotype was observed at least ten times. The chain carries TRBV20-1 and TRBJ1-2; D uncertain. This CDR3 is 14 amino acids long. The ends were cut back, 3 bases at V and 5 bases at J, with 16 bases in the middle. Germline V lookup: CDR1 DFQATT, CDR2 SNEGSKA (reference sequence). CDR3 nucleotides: TGCAGTGCTAGGACCGGGCCCGCGAGTTATGGCTACACCTTC. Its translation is CSARTGPASYGYTF.

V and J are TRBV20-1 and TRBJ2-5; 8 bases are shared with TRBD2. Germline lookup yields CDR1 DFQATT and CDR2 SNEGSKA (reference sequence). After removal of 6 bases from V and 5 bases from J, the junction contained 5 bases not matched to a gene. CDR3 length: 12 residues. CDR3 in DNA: TGCAGTGCCCCGCAGCGGGAGGAGACCCAGTACTTC. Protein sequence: CSAPQREETQYF.

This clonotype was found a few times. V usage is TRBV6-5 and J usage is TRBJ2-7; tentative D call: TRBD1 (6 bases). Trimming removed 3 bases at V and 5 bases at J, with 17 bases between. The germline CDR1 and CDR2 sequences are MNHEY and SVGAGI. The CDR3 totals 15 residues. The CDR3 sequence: CASSYQRTDYHEQYF. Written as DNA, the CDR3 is TGTGCCAGCAGTTATCAGAGGACAGATTACCACGAGCAGTACTTC.

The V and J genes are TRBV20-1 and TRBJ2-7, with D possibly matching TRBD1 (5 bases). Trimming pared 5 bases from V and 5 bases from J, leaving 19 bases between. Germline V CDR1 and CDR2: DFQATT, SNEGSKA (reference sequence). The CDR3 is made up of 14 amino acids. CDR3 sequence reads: CSAPRGWKGHEQYF. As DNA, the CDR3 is TGCAGTGCTCCTCGCGGATGGAAGGGGCACGAGCAGTACTTC.

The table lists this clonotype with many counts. The CDR3 sequence: CASSYLDSSSYNEQFF. Here the CDR3 DNA reads TGTGCCAGCAGTTACCTTGACTCAAGCTCCTACAATGAGCAGTTCTTC. The chain recombines TRBV6-5 with TRBJ2-1; no clear D gene. Looked up from germline, CDR1 is MNHEY and CDR2 is SVGAGI. Deletions cut 2 bases from V and 0 bases from J, with 11 bases between. This CDR3 is built from 16 residues.

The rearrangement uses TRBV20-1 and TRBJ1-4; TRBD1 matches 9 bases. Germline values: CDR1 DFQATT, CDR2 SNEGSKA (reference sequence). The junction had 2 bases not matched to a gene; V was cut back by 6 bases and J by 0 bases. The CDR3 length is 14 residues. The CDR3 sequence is CSARTGATNEKLFF. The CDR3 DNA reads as TGCAGTGCCCGGACAGGGGCAACTAATGAAAAACTGTTTTTT.

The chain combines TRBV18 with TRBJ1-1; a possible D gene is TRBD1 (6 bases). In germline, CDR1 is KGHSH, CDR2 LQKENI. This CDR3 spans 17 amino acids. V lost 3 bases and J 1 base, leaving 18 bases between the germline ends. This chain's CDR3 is CASSPLGRGAENTEAFF. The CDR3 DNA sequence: TGTGCCAGCTCACCTCTGGGCAGGGGAGCCGAGAACACTGAAGCTTTCTTT.

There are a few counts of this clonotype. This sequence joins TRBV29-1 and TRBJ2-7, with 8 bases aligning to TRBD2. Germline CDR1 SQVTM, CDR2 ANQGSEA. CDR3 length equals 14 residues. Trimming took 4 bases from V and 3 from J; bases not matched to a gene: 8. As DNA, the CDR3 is TGCAGCGTTGTTAGGACTAGCAAATACTACGAGCAGTACTTC. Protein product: CSVVRTSKYYEQYF.

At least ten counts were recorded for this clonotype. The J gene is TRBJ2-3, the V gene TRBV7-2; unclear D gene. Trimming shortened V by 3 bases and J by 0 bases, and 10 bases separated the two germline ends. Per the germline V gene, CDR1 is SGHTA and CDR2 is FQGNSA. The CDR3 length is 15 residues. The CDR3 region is CASSLRPSSTDTQYF. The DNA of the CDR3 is TGTGCCAGCAGCTTGAGACCATCTAGCACAGATACGCAGTATTTT. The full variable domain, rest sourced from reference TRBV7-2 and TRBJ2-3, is GAGVSQSPSNKVTEKGKDVELRCDPISGHTALYWYRQSLGQGLEFLIYFQGNSAPDKSGLPSDRFSAERTGGSVSTLTIQRTQQEDSAVYLCASSLRPSSTDTQYFGPGTRLTVL.

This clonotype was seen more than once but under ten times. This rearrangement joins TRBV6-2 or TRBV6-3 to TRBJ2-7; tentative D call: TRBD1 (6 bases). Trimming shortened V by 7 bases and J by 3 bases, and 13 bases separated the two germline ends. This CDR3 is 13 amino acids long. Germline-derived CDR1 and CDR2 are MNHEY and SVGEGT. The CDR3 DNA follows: TGTGCCAGCACCGACAGGAAGTACTACGAGCAGTACTTC. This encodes CASTDRKYYEQYF.

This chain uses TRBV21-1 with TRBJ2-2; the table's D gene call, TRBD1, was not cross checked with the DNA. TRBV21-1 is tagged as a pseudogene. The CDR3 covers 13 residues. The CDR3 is CASSKGHTGELFF. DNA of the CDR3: TGTGCCAGCAGCAAGGGACACACCGGGGAGCTGTTTTTT.

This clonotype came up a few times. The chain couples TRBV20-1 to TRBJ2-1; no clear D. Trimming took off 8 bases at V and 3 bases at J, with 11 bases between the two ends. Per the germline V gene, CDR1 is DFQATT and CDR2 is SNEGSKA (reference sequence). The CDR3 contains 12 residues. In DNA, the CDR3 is TGCAGTCACTCCCTTGTCTACAATGAGCAGTTCTTC. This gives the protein CSHSLVYNEQFF.